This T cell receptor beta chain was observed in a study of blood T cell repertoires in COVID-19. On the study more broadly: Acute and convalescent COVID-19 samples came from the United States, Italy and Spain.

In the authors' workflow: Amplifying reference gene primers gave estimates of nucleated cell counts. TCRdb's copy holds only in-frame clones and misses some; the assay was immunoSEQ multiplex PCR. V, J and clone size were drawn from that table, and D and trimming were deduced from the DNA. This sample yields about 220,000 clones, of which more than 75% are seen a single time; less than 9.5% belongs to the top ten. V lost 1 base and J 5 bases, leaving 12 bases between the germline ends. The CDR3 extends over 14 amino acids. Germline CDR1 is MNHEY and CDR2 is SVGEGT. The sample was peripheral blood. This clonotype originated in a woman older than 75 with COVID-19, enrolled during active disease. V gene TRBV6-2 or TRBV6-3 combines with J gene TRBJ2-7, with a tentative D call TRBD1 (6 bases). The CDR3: CASSYYTGSHEQYF. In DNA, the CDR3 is TGTGCCAGCAGTTACTATACAGGGTCCCACGAGCAGTACTTC.